Shown below are 30 T cell receptor beta chains from a single sample sequenced in a study of tumor and adjacent non-tumor tissue in lung cancer. TCRbeta libraries were built with three rounds of nested PCR, modified from ARM-PCR. TCRdb redid the calling of the multiplex PCR reads with MiXCR, one entry per CDR3 protein. This table has 65,000 to 70,000 distinct CDR3 sequences, roughly 56% appearing once. This sample's RNA came from whole unsorted tissue. The sample taken for sequencing was lung tumor tissue. The receptors here all came from a man aged 45-60 years with non-small cell lung cancer.

A remark on this clonotype: One junction end disagrees with the germline gene, perhaps due to a read error. The chain combines TRBV7-9 with TRBJ2-1; unclear D gene. The germline V gene has CDR1 SEHNR and CDR2 FQNEAQ (reference sequence). The CDR3 is made up of 14 amino acids. The DNA of the CDR3 is TGTGCCAGCAGCAGGAGAGAGGTCCTGGGTGAGCGGTTCTTC. As protein: CASSRREVLGERFF.

The chain is built from TRBV4-2 and TRBJ1-2; D not certain. Trimming removed 0 bases from V and 4 bases from J, with 6 bases in between. Germline loops: CDR1 LGHNA, CDR2 YNFKEQ. The CDR3 has 13 residues. CDR3 bases: TGTGCCAGCAGCCAAGAAAGGAGCTATGGCTACACCTTC. Protein product: CASSQERSYGYTF.

Regarding this clonotype: This may be a read error, as it is one base from a much larger clone. This chain links TRBV10-1 with TRBJ1-5, with D possibly matching TRBD1 (5 bases). The germline gives CDR1 WNHNN, CDR2 SYGVQD (reference sequence). This CDR3 has 14 residues. The CDR3 DNA follows: TGCGCCAACAGTCCCGAGGGACCAAATCAGCCCCAGCATTTT. Translating it yields CANSPEGPNQPQHF.

This clonotype was picked up many times. This chain uses TRBV10-1 with TRBJ2-1; D ambiguous. This CDR3 is 13 amino acids long. V lost 5 bases, J lost 10 bases, and 15 bases lay in between. Germline assignment: CDR1 WNHNN and CDR2 SYGVQD (reference sequence). The CDR3 DNA is TGCGCCAGCAGTACCTCAGACGGAAGGGAGCAGTTCTTC. Translation gives CASSTSDGREQFF.

This clonotype was seen once. The junction departs from germline at one end; a sequencing error may be responsible. This chain uses TRBV5-5 with TRBJ1-2; 7 nucleotides match TRBD1. The CDR3 runs 12 residues. CDR1 SGHKS and CDR2 YYEKEE come from the germline V gene (reference sequence). CDR3 protein: CASSLEIGGYTF. CDR3 DNA sequence: TGTGCCAGCAGCCTAGAAATAGGGGGCTACACTTTC.

Concerning this clonotype itself: It may be a read error: a sequence one base away is much more abundant. V is TRBV6-6 and J is TRBJ1-6; D not certain. This CDR3 has 15 amino acids. The V gene lost 7 bases and the J gene lost 0 bases, with 10 bases spanning the gap. Germline assignment: CDR1 MNHNY and CDR2 SVGAGI (reference sequence). The CDR3 DNA is TGTGCCAGCAACAGTAAGAGCTCCTATAATTCACCCCTCCACTTT. It codes for CASNSKSSYNSPLHF.

This clonotype was counted a few times. V is TRBV18 and J is TRBJ1-3, with a possible D match to TRBD1 (6 bases). The V gene lost 0 bases and the J gene lost 6 bases, with 9 bases spanning the gap. Germline CDR1 reads KGHSH; CDR2 reads LQKENI. This CDR3 region has 14 residues. The CDR3 region has the DNA TGTGCCAGCTCACCACCGGCAGGGGAAAACACCATATATTTT. This gives the protein CASSPPAGENTIYF.

Notes on this clonotype: A much larger clone lies one base from this, so it may be a read error. The chain's CDR3 is CSVEDGLSEKLFF. Here the CDR3 DNA reads TGCAGCGTTGAAGATGGCTTGAGTGAAAAACTGTTTTTT. The chain has TRBV29-1 and TRBJ1-4; the D is unclear. The germline CDR1 and CDR2 sequences are SQVTM and ANQGSEA. The CDR3 has 13 residues. V lost 0 bases, J lost 7 bases, and 9 bases lay in between.

At least ten counts were recorded for this clonotype. V and J are TRBV29-1 and TRBJ2-7, with TRBD2 matching over 10 bases. The CDR3 has 14 residues. V shed 6 bases and J 0 bases; nucleotides not matched to a gene: 5. Looked up from germline, CDR1 is SQVTM and CDR2 is ANQGSEA. CDR3 DNA: TGCAGCGTCCTGTCTAGCGGGAGCTCCTACGAGCAGTACTTC. It specifies CSVLSSGSSYEQYF.

About this clonotype: The germline gene is not matched at one end of the junction; a read error may be the cause. The chain links TRBV29-1 to TRBJ2-2; D is possibly TRBD2 (5 bases). Germline CDR1 and CDR2: SQVTM and ANQGSEA. The CDR3 consists of 14 residues. The CDR3 DNA follows: TGCAGCGTTGAAGTACGAGGAAACATCGGGGAGCTCTTTTTT. Protein: CSVEVRGNIGELFF.

Comment on this clonotype: The conserved phenylalanine or tryptophan normally closing the CDR3 is absent here, so this likely arose from a read error. The chain's CDR3 is CASSYGLGQPQHL. The CDR3 bases are TGTGCCAGCAGTTATGGACTGGGTCAGCCCCAGCATCTT. The chain uses TRBV6-5 and TRBJ1-5; D not resolved. Germline loops: CDR1 MNHEY, CDR2 SVGAGI. V gave up 3 bases and J gave up 6 bases, with 9 bases separating them. This CDR3 is 13 amino acids long.

Comments on this clonotype: Mismatch with germline at one junction end may stem from a read error. The CDR3 protein is CVSIETGVPQALF. CDR3 bases: TGTGTCAGCATCGAGACAGGGGTACCTCAAGCTTTATTT. The chain uses TRBV2 and TRBJ1-1; 8 nucleotides line up with TRBD1. CDR3 size: 13 residues. CDR1 is SNHLY, CDR2 FYNNEI, per germline.

About this clonotype itself: At one end the junction does not follow the germline gene, possibly because of a read error. The J gene is TRBJ1-5, the V gene TRBV28, with D unresolved. The germline V gene has CDR1 MDHEN and CDR2 SYDVKM. CDR3 length: 17 residues. As DNA, the CDR3 is TGTGCATTTTCCTCGCAGGCCGAGATCTATAGCAATCAGCCTCAGCATTTT. It yields the protein CAFSSQAEIYSNQPQHF.

This clonotype came up many times. The chain joins TRBV6-1 to TRBJ1-3; D remains ambiguous. V was trimmed by 2 bases and J by 0 bases, leaving 8 bases between them. CDR1 and CDR2 from the germline V gene are MNHNS and SASEGT. This CDR3 contains 15 residues. In DNA, the CDR3 is TGTGCCAGCAGTGAAATGGCAGGCTCTGGAAACACCATATATTTT. Translation: CASSEMAGSGNTIYF.

This clonotype has a count of ten or more. The V call is TRBV11-2, the J call TRBJ2-4, with D perhaps matching TRBD2 (6 bases). V lost 5 bases to trimming and J lost 1 base, with 15 bases between them. The germline V gene has CDR1 SGHAT and CDR2 FQNNGV. The CDR3 is made up of 16 amino acids. In DNA, the CDR3 is TGTGCCAGCAGCGCATTGGGTGGGGGGGCCAAAAACATTCAGTACTTC. Protein product: CASSALGGGAKNIQYF.

This clonotype was picked up a small number of times. This chain joins TRBV20-1 and TRBJ2-4; 11 bases are a match to TRBD2. From germline, CDR1 is DFQATT and CDR2 SNEGSKA (reference sequence). This CDR3 is 14 amino acids long. With 5 bases clipped from V and 4 bases from J, the junction kept 4 bases outside the gene matches. For the CDR3, the DNA is TGCAGTGCTTTACGACTAGCGGGAAAAAACATTCAGTACTTC. Its translation: CSALRLAGKNIQYF.

The chain combines TRBV11-2 with TRBJ2-5; D is uncertain. V gave up 10 bases and J gave up 2 bases, with 14 bases separating them. From germline, CDR1 is SGHAT and CDR2 FQNNGV. The CDR3 runs to 13 residues. Here the CDR3 DNA reads TGTGCCACCATCAACGGCAGACAAGAGACCCAGTACTTC. Translating it yields CATINGRQETQYF.

Turning to this clonotype: Its ends do not fully match the called genes, so a read error is possible. CDR3 DNA sequence: TGCAGCGTCTTGACAGGGGGCCATGGAAAATTGTTTTTT. Translation gives CSVLTGGHGKLFF. The chain joins TRBV29-1 to TRBJ1-4; the match to TRBD1 covers 10 bases. The germline CDR1 and CDR2 sequences are SQVTM and ANQGSEA. The CDR3 sequence is 13 residues long. The whole variable domain, remainder taken from reference TRBV29-1 and TRBJ1-4, is SAVISQKPSRDICQRGTSLTIQCQVDSQVTMMFWYRQQPGQSLTLIATANQGSEATYESGFVIDKFPISRPNLTFSTLTVSNMSPEDSSIYLCSVLTGGHGKLFFGSGTQLSVL.

Regarding this clonotype: One base away lies a much larger clone, so this may be a sequencing read error. The conserved final phenylalanine or tryptophan is absent from the CDR3, which likely points to a read error. The chain carries TRBV6-5 and TRBJ2-3; the match to TRBD2 covers 7 bases. CDR1 and CDR2 (germline): MNHEY, SVGAGI. The CDR3 has 13 residues. V lost 6 bases and J lost 3; bases outside the gene matches: 3. The CDR3 DNA reads TGTGCCAGCAGGGACGGGGGGACAGATACGCAGTATTAT. This encodes CASRDGGTDTQYY.

DNA for the CDR3: TGTGCCAGCAGCTCTGGGTTGGAAAACATTCAGTACTTC. Its protein is CASSSGLENIQYF. This rearrangement joins TRBV5-6 to TRBJ2-4; D unclear. This CDR3 has 13 residues. V lost 3 bases and J 5 bases, leaving 9 bases between the germline ends. Germline V lookup: CDR1 SGHDT, CDR2 YYEEEE.

About this clonotype itself: A much more abundant neighbour one base away suggests this may be a read error. The chain is built from TRBV7-9 and TRBJ2-5, with 7 bases lining up with TRBD1. The CDR3 loop spans 15 amino acids. V lost 5 bases and J lost 3; bases outside the gene matches: 9. Germline V lookup: CDR1 SEHNR, CDR2 FQNEAQ (reference sequence). The CDR3 region has the DNA TGTGCCAGCAGCATACGAGCCCAGGGGGAAGAGACCCAGTACTTC. Protein sequence: CASSIRAQGEETQYF.

This clonotype was found many times. The J gene is TRBJ1-1, the V gene TRBV6-5; D perhaps matches TRBD1 (6 bases). CDR1 and CDR2 from the germline V gene are MNHEY and SVGAGI. Trimming cost V 5 bases and J 1 base, with 11 bases left between them. The CDR3 length is 14 residues. CDR3 amino acids: CASSGRGWNTEAFF. CDR3 in DNA: TGTGCCAGCAGTGGCAGGGGATGGAACACTGAAGCTTTCTTT.

In regard to this clonotype: A much larger clone is a single base away; this may be a read error. The gene calls are TRBV29-1 and TRBJ1-5; 11 positions match TRBD1. The CDR3 has 14 residues. From germline, CDR1 is SQVTM and CDR2 ANQGSEA. CDR3: CSVGTGGSNQPQLF. The CDR3, as DNA: TGCAGCGTGGGGACAGGGGGAAGCAATCAGCCCCAGCTTTTT.

The chain recombines TRBV6-1 with TRBJ2-2, with 11 nucleotides matching TRBD2. CDR3 size: 18 residues. CDR1 and CDR2 from the germline V gene are MNHNS and SASEGT. After removal of 4 bases from V and 5 bases from J, the junction contained 12 bases not matched to a gene. The DNA for the CDR3 is TGTGCCAGCAGTGGGATTAGCGGGAGGGCCGGGCAGACCGGGGAGCTGTTTTTT. Its translation is CASSGISGRAGQTGELFF.

This chain links TRBV5-5 with TRBJ1-4; D unclear. Germline V gives CDR1 SGHKS, CDR2 YYEKEE (reference sequence). V lost 2 bases and J 4 bases, leaving 12 bases between the germline ends. This CDR3 has 15 residues. As DNA, the CDR3 is TGTGCCAGCAGCTTTGGGGATAGGGATAATGAAAAACTGTTTTTT. This codes for CASSFGDRDNEKLFF. Based on the CDR3 plus reference TRBV5-5 and TRBJ1-4, the full variable domain is DAGVTQSPTHLIKTRGQQVTLRCSPISGHKSVSWYQQVLGQGPQFIFQYYEKEERGRGNFPDRFSARQFPNYSSELNVNALLLGDSALYLCASSFGDRDNEKLFFGSGTQLSVL.

This clonotype was observed at least ten times. The rearrangement uses TRBV20-1 and TRBJ2-7; D is perhaps TRBD1 or TRBD2 (5 bases each). In germline, CDR1 is DFQATT, CDR2 SNEGSKA (reference sequence). The V and J ends lost 3 bases and 0 bases respectively, with 12 bases between them. The CDR3 runs to 14 residues. The CDR3 spells CSARPRESSYEQYF. CDR3 in DNA: TGCAGTGCTAGGCCCAGGGAGAGCTCCTACGAGCAGTACTTC.

This clonotype occurred a few times. This may come from a read error, since a much larger clone is one base off. The genes are TRBV14 and TRBJ2-1; TRBD2 matches at 8 bases. The CDR3 is 16 residues long. From germline, CDR1 is SGHDN and CDR2 FVKESK. The CDR3 sequence is CTSSQFSGLANNEQFF. The CDR3 coding sequence is TGTACCAGCAGCCAATTCTCCGGACTAGCTAACAATGAGCAGTTCTTC.

The chain is built from TRBV12-3 or TRBV12-4 and TRBJ1-4; TRBD1 is a possible D gene (5 bases). Trimming took off 6 bases at V and 4 bases at J, with 15 bases between the two ends. The CDR3 spans 15 residues. The CDR3: CASSHSGAYNEKLFF. The CDR3 DNA is TGTGCCAGCAGCCATTCCGGGGCCTATAATGAAAAACTGTTTTTT.

Worth noting for this clonotype: Sequence at one end of the junction differs from germline and may be a read error. The V and J genes are TRBV10-2 and TRBJ2-1; D not resolved. The germline V gene encodes CDR1 WSHSY and CDR2 SAAADI. This CDR3 has 13 amino acids. CDR3 protein: CASSEMAYNERFF. For the CDR3, the DNA is TGCGCCAGCAGTGAGATGGCCTACAATGAGCGGTTCTTC.

This clonotype was recorded at least ten times. The rearrangement uses TRBV7-9 and TRBJ2-5, with no clear D. Trimming shortened V by 2 bases and J by 5 bases, and 9 bases separated the two germline ends. CDR3 size: 13 residues. Per the germline V gene, CDR1 is SEHNR and CDR2 is FQNEAQ (reference sequence). The CDR3 spells CASSLPGYETQYF. The CDR3 DNA follows: TGTGCCAGCAGCTTACCGGGTTACGAGACCCAGTACTTC.